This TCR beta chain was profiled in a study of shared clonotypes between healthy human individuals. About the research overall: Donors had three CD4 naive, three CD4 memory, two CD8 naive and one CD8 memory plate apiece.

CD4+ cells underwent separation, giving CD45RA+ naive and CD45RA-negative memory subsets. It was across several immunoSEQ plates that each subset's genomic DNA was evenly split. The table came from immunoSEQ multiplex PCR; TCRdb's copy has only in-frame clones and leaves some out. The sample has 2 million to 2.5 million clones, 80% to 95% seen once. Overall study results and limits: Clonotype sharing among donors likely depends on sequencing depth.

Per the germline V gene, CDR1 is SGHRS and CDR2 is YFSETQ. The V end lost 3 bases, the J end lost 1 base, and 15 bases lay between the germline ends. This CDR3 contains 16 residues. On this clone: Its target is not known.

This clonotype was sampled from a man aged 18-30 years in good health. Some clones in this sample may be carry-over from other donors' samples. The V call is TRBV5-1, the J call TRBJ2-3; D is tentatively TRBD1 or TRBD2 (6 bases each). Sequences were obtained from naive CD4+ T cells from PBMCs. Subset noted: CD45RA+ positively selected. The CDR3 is CASSSAFRGGTDTQYF. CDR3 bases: TGCGCCAGCAGCTCAGCGTTTAGGGGGGGCACAGATACGCAGTATTTT.